This TCR beta chain appears in the sequencing data of a study of cytomegalovirus exposure and HLA in healthy donors. The PCR made use of 60 Vbeta and 13 Jbeta primers. The data were produced by immunoSEQ multiplex PCR, yet TCRdb's version contains in-frame clones alone and is incomplete. With 120,000 to 150,000 clones in the sample, the ten largest clones hold approximately 2%. A word on this clone: Its target is not known.

The CDR3 is made up of 16 amino acids. Per germline, CDR1 SEHNR and CDR2 FQNEAQ (reference sequence). Trimming removed 1 base from V and 3 bases from J; junction bases left unmatched: 9. Study results and limitations: 16,951 TCR beta sequences were associated with HLA alleles at 0.05 false discovery rate in a later analysis.

This TCR was recovered from a woman under 30 in good health and CMV-seronegative. V and J are TRBV7-9 and TRBJ2-7, with 7 positions matching TRBD2. Material for sequencing was PBMCs. The CDR3 DNA is TGTGCCAGCAGCTTAGTGCCCGGGGGAGGGGTCTACGAGCAGTACTTC. Translation gives CASSLVPGGGVYEQYF.